Below, 4 T cell receptor beta chains from the same sample are listed, as sequenced in a study of shared clonotypes between healthy human individuals. TCRdb's copy holds only in-frame clones and misses some; the assay was immunoSEQ multiplex PCR. The data hold around 440,000 clones, with approximately 80% observed a single time. Sequenced sample: PBMCs. The receptors shown here come from a woman aged 40 to 49 in good health. Some clones in this sample may be carry-over from other donors' samples.

This clone was picked up a small number of times. This sequence joins TRBV2 and TRBJ1-2; weak D call: TRBD1 (5 bases). CDR1 is SNHLY and CDR2 is FYNNEI in the germline V gene. This CDR3 is 14 amino acids long. V shed 3 bases and J shed 7 bases, with 15 bases lying between them. The CDR3 region has the DNA TGTGCCAGCAGTGATGCAGGGAGGGTTGGTGGCTACACCTTC. It encodes CASSDAGRVGGYTF. Based on the CDR3 plus reference TRBV2 and TRBJ1-2, the full variable domain is EPEVTQTPSHQVTQMGQEVILRCVPISNHLYFYWYRQILGQKVEFLVSFYNNEISEKSEIFDDQFSVERPDGSNFTLKIRSTKLEDSAMYFCASSDAGRVGGYTFGSGTRLTVV.

This clone appeared many times. The rearrangement joins TRBV19 to TRBJ2-7; no reliable D call. The ends were cut back, 5 bases at V and 0 bases at J, with 14 bases in the middle. Germline values: CDR1 LNHDA, CDR2 SQIVND (reference sequence). The CDR3 covers 15 residues. The CDR3 loop is CASSSLMRSSYEQYF. The CDR3 DNA sequence: TGTGCCAGTAGTTCCTTGATGCGGAGCTCCTACGAGCAGTACTTC.

The rearrangement joins TRBV5-4 to TRBJ1-1; 7 bases map to TRBD1. The CDR3 extends over 12 amino acids. Germline loops: CDR1 SGHNT, CDR2 YYREEE (reference sequence). Trimming cost V 4 bases and J 6 bases; bases outside gene matches: 3. Written as DNA, the CDR3 is TGTGCCAGCAGCCCAGGGGGACCTGAAGCTTTCTTT. Amino acids: CASSPGGPEAFF. Complete variable domain (other parts from reference TRBV5-4 and TRBJ1-1): ETGVTQSPTHLIKTRGQQVTLRCSSQSGHNTVSWYQQALGQGPQFIFQYYREEENGRGNFPPRFSGLQFPNYSSELNVNALELDDSALYLCASSPGGPEAFFGQGTRLTVV.

The V gene is TRBV27, the J gene TRBJ1-2; the match to TRBD1 covers 11 bases. The germline gives CDR1 MNHEY, CDR2 SMNVEV (reference sequence). The V gene end was trimmed by 7 bases and the J gene end by 8 bases; junction bases not matched to a gene: 6. The CDR3 is made up of 13 amino acids. The chain's CDR3 is CASTGQGAGGYTF. In nucleotides, the CDR3 is TGTGCCAGCACAGGACAGGGGGCGGGGGGCTACACCTTC.